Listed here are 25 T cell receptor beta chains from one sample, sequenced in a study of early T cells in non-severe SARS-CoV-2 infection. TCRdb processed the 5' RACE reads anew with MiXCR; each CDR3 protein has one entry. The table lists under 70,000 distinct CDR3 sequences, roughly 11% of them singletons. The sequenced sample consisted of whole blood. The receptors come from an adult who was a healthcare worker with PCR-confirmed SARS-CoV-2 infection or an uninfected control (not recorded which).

The CDR3 loop is CSVRQYTDTQYF. The CDR3 region has the DNA TGCAGCGTTAGGCAGTACACAGATACGCAGTATTTT. The chain joins TRBV29-1 to TRBJ2-3; no firm D call. Trimming shortened V by 5 bases and J by 2 bases, and 8 bases separated the two germline ends. CDR1 and CDR2 (germline): SQVTM, ANQGSEA. The CDR3 is 12 amino acids.

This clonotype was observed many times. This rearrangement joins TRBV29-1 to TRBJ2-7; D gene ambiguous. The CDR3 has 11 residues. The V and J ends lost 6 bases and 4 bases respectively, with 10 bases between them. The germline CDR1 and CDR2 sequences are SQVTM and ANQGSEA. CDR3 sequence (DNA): TGCAGCGTCGTGACATCGTACGAGCAGTACTTC. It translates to CSVVTSYEQYF.

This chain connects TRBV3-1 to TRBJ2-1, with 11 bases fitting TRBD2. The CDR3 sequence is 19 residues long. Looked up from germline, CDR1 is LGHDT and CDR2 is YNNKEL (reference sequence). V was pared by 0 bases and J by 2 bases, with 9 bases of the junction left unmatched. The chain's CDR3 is CASSQDTSGSAWAYNEQFF. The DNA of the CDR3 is TGTGCCAGCAGCCAAGATACTAGCGGGAGTGCTTGGGCCTACAATGAGCAGTTCTTC.

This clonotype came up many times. CDR3 region: CASSLAATAFYEQYF. CDR3 DNA: TGTGCCAGCAGCTTGGCCGCGACAGCGTTCTACGAGCAGTACTTC. The chain employs TRBV5-5 and TRBJ2-7, with D perhaps TRBD1 (5 bases). This CDR3 has 15 residues. The germline V gene encodes CDR1 SGHKS and CDR2 YYEKEE (reference sequence). V dropped 0 bases and J dropped 3 bases, with 13 bases sitting between them.

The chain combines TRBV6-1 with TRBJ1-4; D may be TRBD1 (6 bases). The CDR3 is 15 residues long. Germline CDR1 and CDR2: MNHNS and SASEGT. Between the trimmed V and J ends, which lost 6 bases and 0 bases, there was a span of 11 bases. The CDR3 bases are TGTGCCAGCAGACTGAAGGGGGCAACTAATGAAAAACTGTTTTTT. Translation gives CASRLKGATNEKLFF.

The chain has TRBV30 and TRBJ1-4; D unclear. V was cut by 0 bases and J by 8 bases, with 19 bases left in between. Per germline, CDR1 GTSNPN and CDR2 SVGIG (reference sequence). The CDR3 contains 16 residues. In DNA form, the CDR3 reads TGTGCCTGGAGTGTAGCGGGTATCGGGGATGGCGAAAAACTGTTTTTT. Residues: CAWSVAGIGDGEKLFF. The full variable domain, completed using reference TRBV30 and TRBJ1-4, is SQTIHQWPATLVQPVGSPLSLECTVEGTSNPNLYWYRQAAGRGLQLLFYSVGIGQISSEVPQNLSASRPQDRQFILSSKKLLLSDSGFYLCAWSVAGIGDGEKLFFGSGTQLSVL.

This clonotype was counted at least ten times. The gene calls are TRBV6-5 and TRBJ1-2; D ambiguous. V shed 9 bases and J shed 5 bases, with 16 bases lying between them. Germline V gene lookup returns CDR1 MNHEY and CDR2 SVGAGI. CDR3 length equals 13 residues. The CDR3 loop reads CASHDRALYGYTF. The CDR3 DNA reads TGTGCCAGTCACGACCGTGCGCTATATGGCTACACCTTC.

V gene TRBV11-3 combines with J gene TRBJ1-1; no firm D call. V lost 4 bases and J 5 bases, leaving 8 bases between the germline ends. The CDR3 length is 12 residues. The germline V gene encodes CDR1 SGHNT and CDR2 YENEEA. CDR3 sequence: CASSSRSTEAFF. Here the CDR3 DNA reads TGTGCCAGCAGCTCCCGGAGTACTGAAGCTTTCTTT.

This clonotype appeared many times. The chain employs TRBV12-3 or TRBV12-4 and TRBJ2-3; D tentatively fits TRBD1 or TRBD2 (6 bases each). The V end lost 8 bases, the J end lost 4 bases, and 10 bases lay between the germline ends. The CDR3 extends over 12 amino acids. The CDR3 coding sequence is TGTGCCAGCCAGAGGGGGGCAGATACGCAGTATTTT. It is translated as CASQRGADTQYF.

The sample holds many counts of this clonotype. CDR3 amino acids: CASSQVHGLGEQFF. CDR3 nucleotides: TGCGCCAGCAGCCAAGTACACGGATTGGGTGAGCAGTTCTTC. J is TRBJ2-1 and V is TRBV4-1; no firm D call. The V gene's germline CDR1 is MGHRA and CDR2 YSYEKL. CDR3 length: 14 residues. Trimming left V 1 base short and J 9 bases short, with 13 bases between.

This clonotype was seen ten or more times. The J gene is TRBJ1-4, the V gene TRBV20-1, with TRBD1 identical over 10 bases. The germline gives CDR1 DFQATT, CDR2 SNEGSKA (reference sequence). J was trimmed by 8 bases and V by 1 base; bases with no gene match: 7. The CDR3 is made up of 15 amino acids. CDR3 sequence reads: CSARGRQGAGEKLFF. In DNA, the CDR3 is TGCAGTGCTAGAGGAAGACAGGGGGCCGGCGAAAAACTGTTTTTT.

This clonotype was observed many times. CDR3 sequence reads: CASSSLTSNEQFF. The CDR3 nucleotides read TGTGCCAGCAGCTCCCTGACTAGCAATGAGCAGTTCTTC. V is TRBV7-2 and J is TRBJ2-1; TRBD2 might be the D (6 bases). The V and J ends lost 4 bases and 6 bases respectively, with 10 bases between them. Germline V gene sequence: CDR1 SGHTA, CDR2 FQGNSA. This CDR3 has 13 amino acids.

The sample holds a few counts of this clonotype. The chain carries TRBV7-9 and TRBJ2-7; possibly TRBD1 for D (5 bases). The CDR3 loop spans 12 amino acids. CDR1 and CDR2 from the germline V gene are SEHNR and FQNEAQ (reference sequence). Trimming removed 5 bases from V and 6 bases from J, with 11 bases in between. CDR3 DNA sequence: TGTGCCAGCAGCCTAGGGGTCGGCGAGCAGTACTTC. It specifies CASSLGVGEQYF.

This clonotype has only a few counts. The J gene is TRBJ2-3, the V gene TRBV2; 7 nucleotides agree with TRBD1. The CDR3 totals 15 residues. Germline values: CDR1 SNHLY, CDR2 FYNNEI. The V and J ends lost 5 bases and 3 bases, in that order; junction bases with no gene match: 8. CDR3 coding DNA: TGTGCCAGCAGTCCCGACAGGGTCGGGACAGATACGCAGTATTTT. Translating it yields CASSPDRVGTDTQYF.

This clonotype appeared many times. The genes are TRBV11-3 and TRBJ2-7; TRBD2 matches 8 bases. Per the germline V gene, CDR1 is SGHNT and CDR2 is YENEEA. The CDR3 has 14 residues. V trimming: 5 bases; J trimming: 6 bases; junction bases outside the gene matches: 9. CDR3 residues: CASSRRGTRGEQYF. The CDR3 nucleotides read TGTGCCAGCAGCCGTCGCGGGACTAGAGGCGAGCAGTACTTC. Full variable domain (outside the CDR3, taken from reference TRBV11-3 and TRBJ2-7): EAGVVQSPRYKIIEKKQPVAFWCNPISGHNTLYWYLQNLGQGPELLIRYENEEAVDDSQLPKDRFSAERLKGVDSTLKIQPAELGDSAVYLCASSRRGTRGEQYFGPGTRLTVT.

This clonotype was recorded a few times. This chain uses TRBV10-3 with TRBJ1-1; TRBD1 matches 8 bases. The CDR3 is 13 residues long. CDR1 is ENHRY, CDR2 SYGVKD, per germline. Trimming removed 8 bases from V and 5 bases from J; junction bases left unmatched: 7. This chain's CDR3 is CAIRGQGWTEAFF. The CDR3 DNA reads TGTGCCATCCGAGGACAGGGATGGACTGAAGCTTTCTTT.

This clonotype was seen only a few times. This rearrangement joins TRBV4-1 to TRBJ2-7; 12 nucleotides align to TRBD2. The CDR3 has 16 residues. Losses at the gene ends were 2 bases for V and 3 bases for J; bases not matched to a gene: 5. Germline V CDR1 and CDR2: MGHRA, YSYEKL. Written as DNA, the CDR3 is TGCGCCAGCAGCCAAACCCAGACTAGCGGGAGCTACGAGCAGTACTTC. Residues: CASSQTQTSGSYEQYF.

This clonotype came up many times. The CDR3 DNA reads as TGCAGCGTTGGACAGAAGAACACTGAAGCTTTCTTT. It encodes CSVGQKNTEAFF. The V call is TRBV29-1, the J call TRBJ1-1; TRBD1 might be the D (5 bases). The germline gives CDR1 SQVTM, CDR2 ANQGSEA. V lost 4 bases and J lost 1, with 7 bases in between. The CDR3 is 12 residues long.

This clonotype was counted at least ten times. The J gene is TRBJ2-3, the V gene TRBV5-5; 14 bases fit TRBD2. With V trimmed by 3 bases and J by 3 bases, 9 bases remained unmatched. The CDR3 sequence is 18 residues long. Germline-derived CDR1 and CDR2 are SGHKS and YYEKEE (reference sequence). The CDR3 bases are TGTGCCAGCAGCTGGATGACTAGCGGGGGGGCTTCAACAGATACGCAGTATTTT. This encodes CASSWMTSGGASTDTQYF.

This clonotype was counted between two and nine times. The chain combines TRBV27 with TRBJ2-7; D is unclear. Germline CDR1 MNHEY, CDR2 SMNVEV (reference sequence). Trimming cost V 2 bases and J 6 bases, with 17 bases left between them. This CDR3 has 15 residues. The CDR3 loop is CASSLNLDTRREQYF. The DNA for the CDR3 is TGTGCCAGCAGTTTAAATCTTGACACAAGGCGCGAGCAGTACTTC.

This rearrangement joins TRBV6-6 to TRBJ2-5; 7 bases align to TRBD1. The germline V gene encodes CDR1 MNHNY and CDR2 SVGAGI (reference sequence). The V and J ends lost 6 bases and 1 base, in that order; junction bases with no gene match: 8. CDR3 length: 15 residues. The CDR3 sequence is CASRQSPGGQETQYF. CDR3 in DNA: TGTGCCAGCAGACAAAGTCCAGGGGGCCAAGAGACCCAGTACTTC.

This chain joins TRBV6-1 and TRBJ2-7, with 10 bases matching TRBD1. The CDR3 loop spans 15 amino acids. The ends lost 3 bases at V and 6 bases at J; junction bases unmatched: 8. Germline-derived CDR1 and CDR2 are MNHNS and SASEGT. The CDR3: CASSDPGQGLSEQYF. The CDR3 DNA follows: TGTGCCAGCAGTGATCCGGGACAGGGGCTCTCCGAGCAGTACTTC.

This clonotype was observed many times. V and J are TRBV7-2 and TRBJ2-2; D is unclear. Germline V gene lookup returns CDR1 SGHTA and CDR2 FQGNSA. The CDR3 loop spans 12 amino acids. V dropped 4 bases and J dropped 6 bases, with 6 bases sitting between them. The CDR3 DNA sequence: TGTGCCAGCAGCTCCCCCCCCGGGGAGCTGTTTTTT. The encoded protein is CASSSPPGELFF.

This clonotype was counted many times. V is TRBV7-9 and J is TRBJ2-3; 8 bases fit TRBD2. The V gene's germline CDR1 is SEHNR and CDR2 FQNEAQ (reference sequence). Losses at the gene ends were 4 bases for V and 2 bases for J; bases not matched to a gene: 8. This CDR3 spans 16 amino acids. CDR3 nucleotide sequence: TGTGCCAGCAGCTCACTAGCGGCCGGGACCACAGATACGCAGTATTTT. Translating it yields CASSSLAAGTTDTQYF.

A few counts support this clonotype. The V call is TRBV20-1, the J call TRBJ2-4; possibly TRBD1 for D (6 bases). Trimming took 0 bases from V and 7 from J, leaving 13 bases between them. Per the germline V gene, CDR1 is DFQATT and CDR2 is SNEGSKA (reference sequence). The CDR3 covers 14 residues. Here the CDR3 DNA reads TGCAGTGCTAGAGATACCCCCAGGGGCAACATTCAGTACTTC. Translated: CSARDTPRGNIQYF.